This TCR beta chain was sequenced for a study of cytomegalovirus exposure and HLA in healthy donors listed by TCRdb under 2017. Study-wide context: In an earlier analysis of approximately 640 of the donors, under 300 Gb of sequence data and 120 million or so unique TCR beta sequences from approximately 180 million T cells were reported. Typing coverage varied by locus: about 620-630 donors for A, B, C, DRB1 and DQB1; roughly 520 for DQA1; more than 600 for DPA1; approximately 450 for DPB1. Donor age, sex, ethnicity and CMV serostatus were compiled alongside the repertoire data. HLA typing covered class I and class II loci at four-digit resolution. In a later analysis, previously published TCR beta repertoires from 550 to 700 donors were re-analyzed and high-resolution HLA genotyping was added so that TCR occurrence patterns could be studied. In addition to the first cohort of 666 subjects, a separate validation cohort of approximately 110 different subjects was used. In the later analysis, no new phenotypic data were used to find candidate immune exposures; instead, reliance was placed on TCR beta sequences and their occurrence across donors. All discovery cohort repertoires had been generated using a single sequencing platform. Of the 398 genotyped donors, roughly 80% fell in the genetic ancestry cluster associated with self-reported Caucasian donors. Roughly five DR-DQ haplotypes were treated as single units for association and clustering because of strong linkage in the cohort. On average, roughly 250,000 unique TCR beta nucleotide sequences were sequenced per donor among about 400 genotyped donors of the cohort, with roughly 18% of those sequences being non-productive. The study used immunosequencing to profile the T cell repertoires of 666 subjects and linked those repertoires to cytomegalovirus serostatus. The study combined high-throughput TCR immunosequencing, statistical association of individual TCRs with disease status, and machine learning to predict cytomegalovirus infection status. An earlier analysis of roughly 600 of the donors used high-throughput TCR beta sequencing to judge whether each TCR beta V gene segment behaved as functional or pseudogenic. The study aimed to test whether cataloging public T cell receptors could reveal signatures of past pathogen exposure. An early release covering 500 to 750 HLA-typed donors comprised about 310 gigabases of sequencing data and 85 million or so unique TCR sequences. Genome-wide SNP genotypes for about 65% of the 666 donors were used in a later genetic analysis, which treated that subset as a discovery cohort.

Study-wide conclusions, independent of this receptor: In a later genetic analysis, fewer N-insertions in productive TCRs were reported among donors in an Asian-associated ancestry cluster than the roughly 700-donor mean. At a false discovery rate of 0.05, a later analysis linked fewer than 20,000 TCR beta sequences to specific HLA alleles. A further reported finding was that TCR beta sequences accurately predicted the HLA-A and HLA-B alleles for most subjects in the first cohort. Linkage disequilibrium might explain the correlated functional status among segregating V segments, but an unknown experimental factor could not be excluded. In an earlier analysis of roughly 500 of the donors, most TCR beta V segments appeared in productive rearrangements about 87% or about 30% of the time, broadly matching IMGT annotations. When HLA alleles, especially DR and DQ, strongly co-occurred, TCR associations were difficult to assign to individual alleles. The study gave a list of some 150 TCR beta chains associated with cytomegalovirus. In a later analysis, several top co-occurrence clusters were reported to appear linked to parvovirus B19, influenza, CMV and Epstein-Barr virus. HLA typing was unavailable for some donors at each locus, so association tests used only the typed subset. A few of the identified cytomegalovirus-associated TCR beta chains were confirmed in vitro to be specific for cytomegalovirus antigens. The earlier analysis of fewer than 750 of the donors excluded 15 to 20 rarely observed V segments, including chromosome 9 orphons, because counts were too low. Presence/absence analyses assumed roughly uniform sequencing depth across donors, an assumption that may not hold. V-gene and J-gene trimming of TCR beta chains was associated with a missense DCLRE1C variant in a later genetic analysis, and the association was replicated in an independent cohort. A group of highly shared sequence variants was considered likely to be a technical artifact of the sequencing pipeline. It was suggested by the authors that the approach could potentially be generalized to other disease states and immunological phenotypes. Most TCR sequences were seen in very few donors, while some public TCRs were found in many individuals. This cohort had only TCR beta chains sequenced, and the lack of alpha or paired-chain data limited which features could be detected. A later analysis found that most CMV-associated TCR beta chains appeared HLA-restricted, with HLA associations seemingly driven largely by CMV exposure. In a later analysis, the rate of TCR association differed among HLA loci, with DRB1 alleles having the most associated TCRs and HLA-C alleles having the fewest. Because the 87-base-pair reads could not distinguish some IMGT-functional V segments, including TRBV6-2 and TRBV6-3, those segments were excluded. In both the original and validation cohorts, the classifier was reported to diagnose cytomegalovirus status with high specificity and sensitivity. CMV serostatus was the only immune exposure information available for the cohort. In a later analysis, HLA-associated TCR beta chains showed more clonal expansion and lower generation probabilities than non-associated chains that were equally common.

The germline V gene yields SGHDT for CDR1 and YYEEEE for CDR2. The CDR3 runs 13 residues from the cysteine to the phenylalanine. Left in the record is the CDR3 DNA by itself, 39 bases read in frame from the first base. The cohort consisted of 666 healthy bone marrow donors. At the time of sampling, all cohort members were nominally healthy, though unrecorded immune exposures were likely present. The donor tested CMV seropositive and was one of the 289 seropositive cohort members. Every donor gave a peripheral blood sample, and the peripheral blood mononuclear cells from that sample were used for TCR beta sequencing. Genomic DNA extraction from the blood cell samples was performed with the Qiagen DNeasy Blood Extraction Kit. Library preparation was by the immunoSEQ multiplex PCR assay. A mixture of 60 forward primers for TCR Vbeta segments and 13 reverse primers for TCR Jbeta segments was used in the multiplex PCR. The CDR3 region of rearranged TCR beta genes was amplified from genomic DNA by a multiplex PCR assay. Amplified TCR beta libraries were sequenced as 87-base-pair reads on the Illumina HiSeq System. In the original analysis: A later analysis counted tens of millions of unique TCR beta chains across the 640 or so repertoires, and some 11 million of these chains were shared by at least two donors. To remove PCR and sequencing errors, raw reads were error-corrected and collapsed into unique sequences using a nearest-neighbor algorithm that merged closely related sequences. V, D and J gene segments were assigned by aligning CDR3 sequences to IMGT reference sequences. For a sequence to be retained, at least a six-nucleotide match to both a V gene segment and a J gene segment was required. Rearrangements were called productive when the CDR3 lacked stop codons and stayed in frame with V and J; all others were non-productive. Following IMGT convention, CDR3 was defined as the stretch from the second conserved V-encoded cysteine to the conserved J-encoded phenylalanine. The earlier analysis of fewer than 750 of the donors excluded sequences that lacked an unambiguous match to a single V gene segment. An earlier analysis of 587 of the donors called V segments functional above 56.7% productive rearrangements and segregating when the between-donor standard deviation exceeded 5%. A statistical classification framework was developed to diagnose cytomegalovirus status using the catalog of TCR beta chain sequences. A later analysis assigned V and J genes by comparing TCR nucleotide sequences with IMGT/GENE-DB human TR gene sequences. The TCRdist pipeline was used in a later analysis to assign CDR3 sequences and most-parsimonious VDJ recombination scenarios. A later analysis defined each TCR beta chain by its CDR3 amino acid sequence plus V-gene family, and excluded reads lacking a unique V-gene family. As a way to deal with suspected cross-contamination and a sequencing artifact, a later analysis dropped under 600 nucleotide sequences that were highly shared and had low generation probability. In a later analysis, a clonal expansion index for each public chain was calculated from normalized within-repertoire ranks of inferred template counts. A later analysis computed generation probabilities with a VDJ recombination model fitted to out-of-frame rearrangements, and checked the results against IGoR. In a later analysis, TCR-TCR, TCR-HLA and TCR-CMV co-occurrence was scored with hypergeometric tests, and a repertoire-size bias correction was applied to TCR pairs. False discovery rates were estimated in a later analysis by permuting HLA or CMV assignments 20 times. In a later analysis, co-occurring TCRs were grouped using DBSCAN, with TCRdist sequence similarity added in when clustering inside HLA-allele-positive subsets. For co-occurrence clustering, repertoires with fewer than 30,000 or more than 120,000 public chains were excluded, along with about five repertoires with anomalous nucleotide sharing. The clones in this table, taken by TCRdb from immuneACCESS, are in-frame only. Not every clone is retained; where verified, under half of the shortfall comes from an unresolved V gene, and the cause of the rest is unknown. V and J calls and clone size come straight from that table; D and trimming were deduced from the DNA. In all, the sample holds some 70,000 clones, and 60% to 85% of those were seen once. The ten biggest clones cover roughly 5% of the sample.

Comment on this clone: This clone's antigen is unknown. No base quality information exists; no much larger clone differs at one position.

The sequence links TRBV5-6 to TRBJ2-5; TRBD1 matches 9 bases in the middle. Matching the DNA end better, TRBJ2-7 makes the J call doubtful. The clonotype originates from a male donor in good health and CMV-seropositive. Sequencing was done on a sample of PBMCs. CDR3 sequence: CASGWDRAYEQYF. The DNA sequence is TGTGCCAGCGGATGGGACAGGGCCTACGAGCAGTACTTC.